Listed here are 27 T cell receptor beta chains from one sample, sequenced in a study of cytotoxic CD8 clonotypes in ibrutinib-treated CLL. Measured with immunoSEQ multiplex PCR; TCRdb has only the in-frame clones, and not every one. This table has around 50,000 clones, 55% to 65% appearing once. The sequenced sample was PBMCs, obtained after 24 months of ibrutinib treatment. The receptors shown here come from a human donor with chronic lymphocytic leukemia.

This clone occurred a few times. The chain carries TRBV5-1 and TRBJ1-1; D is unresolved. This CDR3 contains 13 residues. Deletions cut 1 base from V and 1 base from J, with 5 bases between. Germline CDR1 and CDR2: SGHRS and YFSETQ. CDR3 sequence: CASSLSRNTEAFF. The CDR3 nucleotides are TGCGCCAGCAGCTTGTCCAGGAACACTGAAGCTTTCTTT.

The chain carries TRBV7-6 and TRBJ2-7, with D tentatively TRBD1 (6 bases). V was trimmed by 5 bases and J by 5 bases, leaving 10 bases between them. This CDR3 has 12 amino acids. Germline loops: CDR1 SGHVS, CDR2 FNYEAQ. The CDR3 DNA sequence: TGTGCCAGCAGCCCAGCAGGGGACGAGCAGTACTTC. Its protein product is CASSPAGDEQYF.

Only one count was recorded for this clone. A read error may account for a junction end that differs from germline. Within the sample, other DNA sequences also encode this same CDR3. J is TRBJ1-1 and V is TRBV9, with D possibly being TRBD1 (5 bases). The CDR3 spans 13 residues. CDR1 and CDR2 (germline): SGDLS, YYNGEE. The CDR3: CASSVSGGTEAFF. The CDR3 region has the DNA TGTGCCAGCAGCGTATCCGGGGGAACTGAGGCTTTCTTT. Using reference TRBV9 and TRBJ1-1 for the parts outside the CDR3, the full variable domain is DSGVTQTPKHLITATGQRVTLRCSPRSGDLSVYWYQQSLDQGLQFLIQYYNGEERAKGNILERFSAQQFPDLHSELNLSSLELGDSALYFCASSVSGGTEAFFGQGTRLTVV.

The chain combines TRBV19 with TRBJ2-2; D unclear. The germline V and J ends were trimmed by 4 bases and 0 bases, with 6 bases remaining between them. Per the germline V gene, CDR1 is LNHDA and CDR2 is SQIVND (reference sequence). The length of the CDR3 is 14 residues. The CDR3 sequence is CASSTSTNTGELFF. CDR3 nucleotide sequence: TGTGCCAGTAGTACTTCCACGAACACCGGGGAGCTGTTTTTT.

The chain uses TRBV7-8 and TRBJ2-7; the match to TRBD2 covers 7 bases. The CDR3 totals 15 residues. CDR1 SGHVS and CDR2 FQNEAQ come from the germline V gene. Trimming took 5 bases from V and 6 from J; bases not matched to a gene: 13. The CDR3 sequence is CASSPLARDYSEQYF. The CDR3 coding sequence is TGTGCCAGCAGCCCCCTCGCCAGGGACTATTCCGAGCAGTACTTC. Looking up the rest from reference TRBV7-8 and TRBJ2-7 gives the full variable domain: GAGVSQSPRYKVAKRGQDVALRCDPISGHVSLFWYQQALGQGPEFLTYFQNEAQLDKSGLPSDRFFAERPEGSVSTLKIQRTQQEDSAVYLCASSPLARDYSEQYFGPGTRLTVT.

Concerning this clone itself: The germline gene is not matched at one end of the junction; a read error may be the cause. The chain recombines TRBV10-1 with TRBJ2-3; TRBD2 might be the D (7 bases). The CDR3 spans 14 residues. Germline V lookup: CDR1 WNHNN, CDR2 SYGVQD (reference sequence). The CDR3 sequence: CASFGEGGTNTQYF. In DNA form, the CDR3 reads TGCGCCAGCTTTGGGGAGGGGGGCACAAATACGCAGTATTTT.

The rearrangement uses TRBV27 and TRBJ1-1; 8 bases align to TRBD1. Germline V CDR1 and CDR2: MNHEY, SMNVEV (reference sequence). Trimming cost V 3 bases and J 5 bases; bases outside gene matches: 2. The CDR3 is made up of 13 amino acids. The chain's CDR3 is CASSFDRGTEAFF. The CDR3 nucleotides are TGTGCCAGCAGTTTCGACAGGGGAACTGAAGCTTTCTTT.

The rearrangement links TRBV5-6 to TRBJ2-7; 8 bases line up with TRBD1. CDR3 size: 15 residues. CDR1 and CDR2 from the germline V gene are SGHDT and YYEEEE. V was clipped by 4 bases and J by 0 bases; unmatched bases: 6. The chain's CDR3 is CASSLRTGRSYEQYF. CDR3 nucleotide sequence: TGTGCCAGCAGCCTACGGACAGGGCGCTCCTACGAGCAGTACTTC. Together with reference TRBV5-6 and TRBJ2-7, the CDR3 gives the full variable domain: DAGVTQSPTHLIKTRGQQVTLRCSPKSGHDTVSWYQQALGQGPQFIFQYYEEEERQRGNFPDRFSGHQFPNYSSELNVNALLLGDSALYLCASSLRTGRSYEQYFGPGTRLTVT.

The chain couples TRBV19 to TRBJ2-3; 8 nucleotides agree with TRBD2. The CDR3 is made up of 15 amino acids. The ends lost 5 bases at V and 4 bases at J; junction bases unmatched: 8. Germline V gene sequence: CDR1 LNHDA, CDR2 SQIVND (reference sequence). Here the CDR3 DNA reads TGTGCCAGTAGTTTCACTAGCGGCTCTGCAGATACGCAGTATTTT. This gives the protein CASSFTSGSADTQYF. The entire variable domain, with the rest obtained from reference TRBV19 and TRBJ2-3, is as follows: DGGITQSPKYLFRKEGQNVTLSCEQNLNHDAMYWYRQDPGQGLRLIYYSQIVNDFQKGDIAEGYSVSREKKESFPLTVTSAQKNPTAFYLCASSFTSGSADTQYFGPGTRLTVL.

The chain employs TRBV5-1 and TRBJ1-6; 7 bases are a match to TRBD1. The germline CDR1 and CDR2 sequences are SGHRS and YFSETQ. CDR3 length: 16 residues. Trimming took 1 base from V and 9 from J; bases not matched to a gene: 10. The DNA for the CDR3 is TGCGCCAGCAGCTTGTGGGCACAGGGGAAGGGTTCACCCCTCCACTTT. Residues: CASSLWAQGKGSPLHF.

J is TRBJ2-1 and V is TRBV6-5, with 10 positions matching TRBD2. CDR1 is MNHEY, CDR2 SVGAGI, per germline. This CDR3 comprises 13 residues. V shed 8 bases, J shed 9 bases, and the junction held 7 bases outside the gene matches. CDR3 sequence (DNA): TGTGCCAGCGGGGTAGCGGGAGGTACTGAGCAGTTCTTC. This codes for CASGVAGGTEQFF.

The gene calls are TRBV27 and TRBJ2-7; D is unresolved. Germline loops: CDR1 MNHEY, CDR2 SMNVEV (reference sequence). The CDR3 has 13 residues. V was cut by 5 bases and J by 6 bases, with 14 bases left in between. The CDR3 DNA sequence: TGTGCCAGCAGTCTTAGCCCCTTTCGCGAGCAGTACTTC. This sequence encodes CASSLSPFREQYF.

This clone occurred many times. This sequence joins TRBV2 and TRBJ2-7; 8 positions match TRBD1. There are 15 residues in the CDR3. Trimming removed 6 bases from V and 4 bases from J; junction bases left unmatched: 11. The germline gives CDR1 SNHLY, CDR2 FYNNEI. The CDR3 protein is CASSAGGSGWYEQYV. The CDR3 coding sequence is TGTGCCAGCAGCGCAGGGGGCTCCGGATGGTACGAGCAGTACGTC.

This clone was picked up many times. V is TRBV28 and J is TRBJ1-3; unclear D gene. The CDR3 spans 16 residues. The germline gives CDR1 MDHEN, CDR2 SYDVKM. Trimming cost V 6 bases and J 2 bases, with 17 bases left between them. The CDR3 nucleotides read TGTGCCAGCAGCCCCTATTGGGGAATAACTGGAAACACCATATATTTT. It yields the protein CASSPYWGITGNTIYF.

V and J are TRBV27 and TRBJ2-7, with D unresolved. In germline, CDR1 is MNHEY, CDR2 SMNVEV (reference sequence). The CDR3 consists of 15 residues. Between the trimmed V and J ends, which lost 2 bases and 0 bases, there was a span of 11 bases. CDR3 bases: TGTGCCAGCAGTTTAGACGTCCCAAGCTCCTACGAGCAGTACTTC. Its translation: CASSLDVPSSYEQYF.

CDR3 region: CASSSWTSGTDTQYF. CDR3 sequence (DNA): TGTGCCAGCAGCTCCTGGACTAGCGGCACAGATACGCAGTATTTT. The J gene is TRBJ2-3, the V gene TRBV11-2; TRBD2 agrees at 9 bases. CDR3 length: 15 residues. With 4 bases clipped from V and 1 base from J, the junction kept 3 bases outside the gene matches. Germline CDR1 reads SGHAT; CDR2 reads FQNNGV.

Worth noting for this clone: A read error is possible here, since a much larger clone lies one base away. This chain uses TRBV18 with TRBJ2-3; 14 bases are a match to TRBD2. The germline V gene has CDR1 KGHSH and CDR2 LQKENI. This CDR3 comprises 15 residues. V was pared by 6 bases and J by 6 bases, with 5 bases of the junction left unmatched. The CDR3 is CASSEGTSGGDTQYF. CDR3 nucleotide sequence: TGTGCCAGCTCGGAGGGGACTAGCGGGGGTGATACGCAGTATTTT.

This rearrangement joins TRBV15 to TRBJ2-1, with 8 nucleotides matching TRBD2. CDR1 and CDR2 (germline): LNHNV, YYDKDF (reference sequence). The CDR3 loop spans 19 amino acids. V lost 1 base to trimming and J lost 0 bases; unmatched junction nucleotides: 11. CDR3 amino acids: CATSRGLAGSHSSYNEQFF. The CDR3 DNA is TGTGCCACCAGCAGAGGGCTAGCGGGCTCCCATAGCTCCTACAATGAGCAGTTCTTC.

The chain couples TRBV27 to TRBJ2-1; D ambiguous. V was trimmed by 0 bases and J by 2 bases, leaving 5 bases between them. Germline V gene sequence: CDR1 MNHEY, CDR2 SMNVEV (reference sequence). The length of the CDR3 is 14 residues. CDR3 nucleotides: TGTGCCAGCAGTTTATCGAGGACCTACAATGAGCAGTTCTTC. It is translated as CASSLSRTYNEQFF.

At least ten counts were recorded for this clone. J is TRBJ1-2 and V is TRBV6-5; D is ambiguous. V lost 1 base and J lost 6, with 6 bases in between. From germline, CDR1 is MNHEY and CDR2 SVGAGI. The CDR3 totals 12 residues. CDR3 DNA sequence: TGTGCCAGCAGTTACTTGGGAGATGGCTACACCTTC. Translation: CASSYLGDGYTF.

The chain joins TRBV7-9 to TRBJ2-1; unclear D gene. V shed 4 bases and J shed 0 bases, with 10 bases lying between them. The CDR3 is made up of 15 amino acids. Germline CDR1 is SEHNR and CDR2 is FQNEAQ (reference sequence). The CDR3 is CASSSNLASYNEQFF. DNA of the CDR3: TGTGCCAGCAGCTCAAATCTGGCCTCCTACAATGAGCAGTTCTTC.

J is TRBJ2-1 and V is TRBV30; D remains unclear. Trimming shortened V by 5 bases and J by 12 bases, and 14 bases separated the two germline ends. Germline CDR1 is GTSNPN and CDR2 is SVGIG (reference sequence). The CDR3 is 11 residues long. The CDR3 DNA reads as TGTGCCTGGGGAGCCCTGCGGACGCAGTTCTTC. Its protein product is CAWGALRTQFF.

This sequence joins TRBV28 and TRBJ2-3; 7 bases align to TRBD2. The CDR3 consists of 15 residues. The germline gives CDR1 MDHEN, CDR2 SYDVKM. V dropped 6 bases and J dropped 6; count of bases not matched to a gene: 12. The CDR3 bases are TGTGCCAGCAGCCACTCCGGCGGGAGAGCCGATACGCAGTATTTT. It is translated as CASSHSGGRADTQYF.

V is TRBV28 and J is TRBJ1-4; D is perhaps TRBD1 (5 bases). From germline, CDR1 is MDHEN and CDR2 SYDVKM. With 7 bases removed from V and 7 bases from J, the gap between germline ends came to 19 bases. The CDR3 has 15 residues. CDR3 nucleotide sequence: TGTGCCAGCAAGCAACCGGGACCTGGGGGTGAAAAACTGTTTTTT. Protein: CASKQPGPGGEKLFF.

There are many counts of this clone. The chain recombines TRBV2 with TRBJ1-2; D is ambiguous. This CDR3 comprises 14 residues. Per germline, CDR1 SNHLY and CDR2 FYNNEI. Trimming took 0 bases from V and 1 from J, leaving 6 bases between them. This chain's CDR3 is CASSEAEHNYGYTF. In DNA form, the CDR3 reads TGTGCCAGCAGTGAAGCTGAGCATAACTATGGCTACACCTTC.

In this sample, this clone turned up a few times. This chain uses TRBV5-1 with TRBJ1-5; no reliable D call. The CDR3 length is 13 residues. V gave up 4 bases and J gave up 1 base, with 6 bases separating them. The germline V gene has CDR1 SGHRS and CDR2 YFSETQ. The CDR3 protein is CASSQDSNQPQHF. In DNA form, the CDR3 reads TGCGCCAGCAGCCAGGACAGCAATCAGCCCCAGCATTTT.

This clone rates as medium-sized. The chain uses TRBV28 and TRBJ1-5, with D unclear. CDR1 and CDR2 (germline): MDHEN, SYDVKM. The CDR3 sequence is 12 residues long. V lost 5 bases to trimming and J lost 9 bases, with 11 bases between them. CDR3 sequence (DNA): TGTGCCAGCAGTGCCCCCCGGGGGCCCCAGCATTTT. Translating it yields CASSAPRGPQHF.